In this sample, the clone carrying this T cell receptor beta chain turned up many times. The antigen remains undetermined. CDR3 length: 13 residues. V gave up 4 bases and J gave up 2 bases, with 9 bases separating them. The germline V gene encodes CDR1 KGHSH and CDR2 LQKENI. This sample is part of a study of early T cells in non-severe SARS-CoV-2 infection. Overall study results and limits: Matching with VDJdb favored anti-spike CD8 responses (missing private and CD4 specificities).

Individual cDNA molecules received unique molecular identifiers. TCRdb independently ran MiXCR on the 5' RACE reads; one entry per CDR3 protein. Of roughly 26,000 distinct CDR3 sequences listed, roughly 4.1% are singletons. This sequence originates from an adult who was a healthcare worker with PCR-confirmed SARS-CoV-2 infection or an uninfected control (not recorded which). The specimen sequenced was whole blood. J is TRBJ2-7 and V is TRBV18; perhaps TRBD1 as D (5 bases). This chain's CDR3 is CASSQGNPYEQYF. CDR3 coding DNA: TGTGCCAGCTCACAGGGGAACCCCTACGAGCAGTACTTC. Drawing the rest from reference TRBV18 and TRBJ2-7, the complete variable domain is NAGVMQNPRHLVRRRGQEARLRCSPMKGHSHVYWYRQLPEEGLKFMVYLQKENIIDESGMPKERFSAEFPKEGPSILRIQQVVRGDSAAYFCASSQGNPYEQYFGPGTRLTVT.